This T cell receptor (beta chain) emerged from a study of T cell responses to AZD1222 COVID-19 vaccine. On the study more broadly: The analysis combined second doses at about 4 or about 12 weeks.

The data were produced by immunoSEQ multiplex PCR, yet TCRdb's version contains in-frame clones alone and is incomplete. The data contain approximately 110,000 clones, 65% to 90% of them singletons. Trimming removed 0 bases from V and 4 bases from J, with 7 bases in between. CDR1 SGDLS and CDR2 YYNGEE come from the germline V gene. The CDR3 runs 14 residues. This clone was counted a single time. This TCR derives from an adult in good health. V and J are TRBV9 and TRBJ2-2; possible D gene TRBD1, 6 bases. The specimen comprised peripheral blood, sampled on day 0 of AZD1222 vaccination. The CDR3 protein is CASSVVDSTGELFF. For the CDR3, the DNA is TGTGCCAGCAGCGTAGTGGACAGCACCGGGGAGCTGTTTTTT.